The 22 T cell receptor beta chains in this list originate from one sample, sequenced in a study of T cell clones after liver transplantation. Only in-frame clones appear in the TCRdb table, and some are missing; sequencing was by immunoSEQ multiplex PCR. The sample yields tens of thousands of clones, around nine tenths seen once. This material consisted of CD4+ T cells from blood, taken before liver transplant. The receptors come from a human donor who received a liver transplant.

The J gene is TRBJ2-1, the V gene TRBV4-1; 11 bases are a match to TRBD2. From germline, CDR1 is MGHRA and CDR2 YSYEKL. The CDR3 loop spans 20 amino acids. The V gene end was trimmed by 0 bases and the J gene end by 9 bases; junction bases not matched to a gene: 19. CDR3 in DNA: TGCGCCAGCAGCCAAGACAGGTTGGTAGCGGGAGGGCCTTCGGATAGTGAGCAGTTCTTC. Translating it yields CASSQDRLVAGGPSDSEQFF.

The chain is built from TRBV19 and TRBJ1-5; possibly TRBD1 for D (6 bases). The CDR3 is made up of 18 amino acids. Trimming pared 6 bases from V and 1 base from J, leaving 22 bases between. The germline V gene has CDR1 LNHDA and CDR2 SQIVND (reference sequence). The CDR3 coding sequence is TGTGCCAGTAGCACCCAGGGGACCCAGGGTTTGAGCAATCAGCCCCAGCATTTT. It yields the protein CASSTQGTQGLSNQPQHF.

CDR3 amino acids: CASSPATQGEQFF. As DNA, the CDR3 is TGTGCCAGCTCACCAGCAACCCAGGGTGAGCAGTTCTTC. This chain joins TRBV18 and TRBJ2-1, with D tentatively TRBD1 (5 bases). CDR1 and CDR2 (germline): KGHSH, LQKENI. V gave up 2 bases and J gave up 9 bases, with 11 bases separating them. The CDR3 contains 13 residues.

The chain joins TRBV27 to TRBJ2-3; D may be TRBD1 (5 bases). CDR3 length: 15 residues. Germline V lookup: CDR1 MNHEY, CDR2 SMNVEV (reference sequence). V lost 5 bases and J lost 4, with 16 bases in between. The CDR3 region is CASSLSTQGADTQYF. For the CDR3, the DNA is TGTGCCAGCAGTCTCTCAACCCAGGGTGCAGATACGCAGTATTTT.

The J gene is TRBJ2-3, the V gene TRBV29-1; D call uncertain. There are 12 residues in the CDR3. Between the trimmed V and J ends, which lost 4 bases and 5 bases, there was a span of 10 bases. Germline-derived CDR1 and CDR2 are SQVTM and ANQGSEA. CDR3 loop: CSVVQRVDTQYF. The CDR3 DNA reads TGCAGCGTTGTTCAAAGGGTAGATACGCAGTATTTT.

The chain recombines TRBV19 with TRBJ2-1, with D tentatively TRBD2 (6 bases). The CDR3 extends over 15 amino acids. Germline V gene data show CDR1 as LNHDA and CDR2 as SQIVND (reference sequence). The ends were cut back, 5 bases at V and 4 bases at J, with 15 bases in the middle. The CDR3, as DNA: TGTGCCAGTAGTTTCTCTAGCGTACCTTACAATGAGCAGTTCTTC. It specifies CASSFSSVPYNEQFF.

This chain uses TRBV19 with TRBJ2-2, with TRBD1 identical over 10 bases. The ends lost 2 bases at V and 7 bases at J; junction bases unmatched: 4. From germline, CDR1 is LNHDA and CDR2 SQIVND (reference sequence). This CDR3 spans 15 amino acids. For the CDR3, the DNA is TGTGCCAGTAGTATACGGACAGGGGGGAACGGGGAGCTGTTTTTT. The encoded protein is CASSIRTGGNGELFF.

The rearrangement uses TRBV5-6 and TRBJ2-7, with 8 bases that match TRBD1. Germline V gene lookup returns CDR1 SGHDT and CDR2 YYEEEE. The CDR3 spans 15 residues. After removal of 3 bases from V and 1 base from J, the junction contained 6 bases not matched to a gene. The CDR3 protein is CASSSPGQGSYEQYF. DNA of the CDR3: TGTGCCAGCAGCTCCCCAGGACAGGGTTCCTACGAGCAGTACTTC. Combining the CDR3 with reference TRBV5-6 and TRBJ2-7 gives the whole variable domain DAGVTQSPTHLIKTRGQQVTLRCSPKSGHDTVSWYQQALGQGPQFIFQYYEEEERQRGNFPDRFSGHQFPNYSSELNVNALLLGDSALYLCASSSPGQGSYEQYFGPGTRLTVT.

On this clone itself: This CDR3 is also generated by other DNA sequences in the sample. CDR3 in amino acids: CASSFGGQETQYF. CDR3 bases: TGCGCCAGCAGCTTCGGGGGACAAGAGACCCAGTACTTC. The chain recombines TRBV5-1 with TRBJ2-5; D possibly corresponds to TRBD2 (6 bases). Germline V lookup: CDR1 SGHRS, CDR2 YFSETQ. This CDR3 region has 13 residues. V shed 2 bases and J shed 2 bases, with 7 bases lying between them. Drawing the rest from reference TRBV5-1 and TRBJ2-5, the complete variable domain is KAGVTQTPRYLIKTRGQQVTLSCSPISGHRSVSWYQQTPGQGLQFLFEYFSETQRNKGNFPGRFSGRQFSNSRSEMNVSTLELGDSALYLCASSFGGQETQYFGPGTRLLVL.

DNA for the CDR3: TGTGCCAGCAGCTTGTGGGAGTCGAACACTGAAGCTTTCTTT. Translated, it gives CASSLWESNTEAFF. This chain joins TRBV5-5 and TRBJ1-1; no firm D call. CDR1 and CDR2 from the germline V gene are SGHKS and YYEKEE (reference sequence). The CDR3 consists of 14 residues. V lost 1 base and J lost 1, with 8 bases in between.

This chain connects TRBV5-8 to TRBJ2-7; D not resolved. Germline V CDR1 and CDR2: SGHTS, YDEGEE. The CDR3 runs to 12 residues. The V end lost 7 bases, the J end lost 3 bases, and 11 bases lay between the germline ends. DNA for the CDR3: TGTGCCAGCGGGGTTAGCCGCTACGAGCAGTACTTC. It codes for CASGVSRYEQYF.

V and J are TRBV7-2 and TRBJ2-7, with 7 bases aligning to TRBD2. This CDR3 comprises 13 residues. Per germline, CDR1 SGHTA and CDR2 FQGNSA. The J segment lost 6 bases and the V segment lost 8 bases, leaving 10 bases of the junction unmatched. The CDR3 DNA sequence: TGTGCCAGCGGCGGGAGAGGTATTAGCGAGCAGTACTTC. The encoded protein is CASGGRGISEQYF.

This chain uses TRBV28 with TRBJ1-5; 11 bases map to TRBD1. The CDR3 is 15 residues long. Germline V gene sequence: CDR1 MDHEN, CDR2 SYDVKM. Trimming at V came to 4 bases and at J to 6 bases, leaving 5 bases not matched to a gene. The chain's CDR3 is CASSSRTGGSQPQHF. As DNA, the CDR3 is TGTGCCAGCAGTTCCCGGACAGGGGGCAGTCAGCCCCAGCATTTT.

This clone was seen a single time. The genes are TRBV5-1 and TRBJ2-3, with D uncertain. In germline, CDR1 is SGHRS, CDR2 YFSETQ. V dropped 1 base and J dropped 1 base, with 10 bases sitting between them. This CDR3 spans 15 amino acids. CDR3 sequence: CASSLTGFGTDTQYF. Written as DNA, the CDR3 is TGCGCCAGCAGCTTGACGGGCTTTGGCACAGATACGCAGTATTTT. Looking up the rest from reference TRBV5-1 and TRBJ2-3 gives the full variable domain: KAGVTQTPRYLIKTRGQQVTLSCSPISGHRSVSWYQQTPGQGLQFLFEYFSETQRNKGNFPGRFSGRQFSNSRSEMNVSTLELGDSALYLCASSLTGFGTDTQYFGPGTRLTVL.

This clone was observed once. V and J are TRBV5-1 and TRBJ2-7; D not resolved. The CDR3 is made up of 15 amino acids. Germline CDR1 reads SGHRS; CDR2 reads YFSETQ. V shed 0 bases and J shed 9 bases, with 19 bases lying between them. The CDR3 protein is CASSLEAGSGLGQYF. In nucleotides, the CDR3 is TGCGCCAGCAGCTTGGAAGCAGGTTCCGGTCTAGGGCAGTACTTC.

V and J are TRBV7-2 and TRBJ2-7, with D unresolved. Germline V lookup: CDR1 SGHTA, CDR2 FQGNSA. V lost 1 base and J 2 bases, leaving 12 bases between the germline ends. This CDR3 has 15 residues. CDR3 sequence: CASSLVDPPAYEQYF. The CDR3 nucleotides are TGTGCCAGCAGCTTAGTGGATCCACCAGCCTACGAGCAGTACTTC.

This chain uses TRBV7-3 with TRBJ2-6; D is possibly TRBD1 or TRBD2 (5 bases each). Germline CDR1 is SGHTA and CDR2 is FQGTGA. V lost 1 base and J lost 3, with 16 bases in between. This CDR3 contains 18 residues. The CDR3 reads CASSLRGGPGLGANVLTF. CDR3 sequence (DNA): TGTGCCAGCAGCTTAAGGGGCGGCCCGGGGCTTGGGGCCAACGTCCTGACTTTC.

CDR3 loop: CASSLPPANLYGYTF. The CDR3 DNA reads as TGTGCCAGCAGTCTCCCCCCGGCCAACCTCTATGGCTACACCTTC. The chain combines TRBV28 with TRBJ1-2; D remains ambiguous. The germline V and J ends were trimmed by 5 bases and 4 bases, with 17 bases remaining between them. CDR1 MDHEN and CDR2 SYDVKM come from the germline V gene. This CDR3 has 15 amino acids.

The V call is TRBV2, the J call TRBJ2-3; unclear D gene. This CDR3 comprises 12 residues. Germline-derived CDR1 and CDR2 are SNHLY and FYNNEI. V was pared by 2 bases and J by 2 bases, with 2 bases between. The CDR3 nucleotides read TGTGCCAGCAGTGAATCCACAGATACGCAGTATTTT. It specifies CASSESTDTQYF. Full variable domain (outside the CDR3, taken from reference TRBV2 and TRBJ2-3): EPEVTQTPSHQVTQMGQEVILRCVPISNHLYFYWYRQILGQKVEFLVSFYNNEISEKSEIFDDQFSVERPDGSNFTLKIRSTKLEDSAMYFCASSESTDTQYFGPGTRLTVL.

This chain connects TRBV28 to TRBJ1-3, with D possibly being TRBD1 (5 bases). The length of the CDR3 is 16 residues. Between the trimmed V and J ends, which lost 4 bases and 0 bases, there was a span of 13 bases. Looked up from germline, CDR1 is MDHEN and CDR2 is SYDVKM. CDR3 sequence (DNA): TGTGCCAGCAGTTCCCCCCCAGGGACCTCTGGAAACACCATATATTTT. Translating gives CASSSPPGTSGNTIYF.

V is TRBV6-5 and J is TRBJ2-1, with D maybe TRBD2 (6 bases). The V and J ends lost 1 base and 8 bases respectively, with 15 bases between them. Germline loops: CDR1 MNHEY, CDR2 SVGAGI. This CDR3 region has 15 residues. CDR3 loop: CASSYFGTSKDEQFF. The DNA for the CDR3 is TGTGCCAGCAGTTACTTTGGGACTTCTAAGGATGAGCAGTTCTTC.

This rearrangement joins TRBV5-1 to TRBJ2-7; the D is unclear. Trimming took 0 bases from V and 4 from J, leaving 5 bases between them. Germline loops: CDR1 SGHRS, CDR2 YFSETQ. This CDR3 comprises 12 residues. CDR3 protein: CASSLGQYEQYF. The CDR3 DNA is TGCGCCAGCAGCTTGGGGCAGTACGAGCAGTACTTC.